This paragraph covers one T cell receptor (beta chain) sequence. The target antigen is unknown. CDR3 length: 14 residues. CDR1 and CDR2 from the germline V gene are SNHLY and FYNNEI. Trimming took 6 bases from V and 6 from J; bases not matched to a gene: 4. The sample comes from a study of cytomegalovirus exposure and HLA in healthy donors. Findings of the study overall: Owing to their indistinguishability, certain V segments, notably TRBV6-2 and TRBV6-3, were excluded.

Primers included in the PCR were 60 Vbeta and 13 Jbeta primers. TCRdb's table, derived via immunoSEQ multiplex PCR, lists solely in-frame clones and lacks some. This repertoire shows tens of thousands of clones, about 70% found once; its top ten account for more than 6.5%. Sequencing input: PBMCs. The sequence came from a man aged 25 to 45 in good health and CMV-seronegative. The V gene is TRBV2, the J gene TRBJ1-4; 10 bases are shared with TRBD1. The CDR3: CASRDGTGDEKLFF. CDR3 DNA: TGTGCCAGCAGGGACGGGACAGGGGATGAAAAACTGTTTTTT.